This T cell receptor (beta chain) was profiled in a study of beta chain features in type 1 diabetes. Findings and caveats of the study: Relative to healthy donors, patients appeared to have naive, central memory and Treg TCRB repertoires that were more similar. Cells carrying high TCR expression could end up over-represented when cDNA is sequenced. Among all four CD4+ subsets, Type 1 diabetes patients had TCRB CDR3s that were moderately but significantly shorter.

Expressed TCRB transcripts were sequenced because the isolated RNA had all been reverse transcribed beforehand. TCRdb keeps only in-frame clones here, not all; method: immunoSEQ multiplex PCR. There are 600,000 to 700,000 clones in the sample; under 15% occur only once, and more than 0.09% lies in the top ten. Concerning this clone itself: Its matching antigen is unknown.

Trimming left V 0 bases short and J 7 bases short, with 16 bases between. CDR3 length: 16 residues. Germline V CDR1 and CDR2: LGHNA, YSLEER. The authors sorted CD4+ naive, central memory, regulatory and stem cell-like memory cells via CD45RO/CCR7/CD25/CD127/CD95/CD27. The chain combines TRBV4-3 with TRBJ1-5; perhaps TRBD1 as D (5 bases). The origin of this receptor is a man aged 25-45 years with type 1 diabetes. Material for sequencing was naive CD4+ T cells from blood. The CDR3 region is CASSQDLSGEGQPQHF. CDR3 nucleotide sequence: TGCGCCAGCAGCCAAGATTTGTCGGGGGAGGGGCAGCCCCAGCATTTT.